These T cell receptor beta chains were read from a single sample in a study of T cells after somatic rescue of genetic block. Measured with immunoSEQ multiplex PCR; TCRdb has only the in-frame clones, and not every one. The sample yields approximately 12,000 clones, roughly two thirds seen once. The sample taken for sequencing was peripheral blood mononuclear cells (PBMCs). These receptors all come from a boy aged 10-17 years. CDR3s include the opening cysteine and the closing phenylalanine or tryptophan. The D gene is left open where the match is weak. Rows may omit the clone size; those that give it use once, few, many or a size class.

d_call,j_call,clone_size,v_call,cdr3_nt,cdr3_aa
NA,TRBJ2-4,NA,TRBV5-1,TGCGCCAGCAGCCCGGCCTCGGGACCATTAAACATTCAGTACTTC,CASSPASGPLNIQYF
NA,TRBJ1-1,NA,TRBV18,TGTGCCAGCTCACCACGCAGGGGAAGGCTGAACACTGAAGCTTTCTTT,CASSPRRGRLNTEAFF
NA,TRBJ1-2,NA,TRBV19,TGTGCCAGTAGTATAGAGGGGGCGAGCGGCTACACCTTC,CASSIEGASGYTF
TRBD1,TRBJ2-5,NA,TRBV5-1,TGCGCCAGCAGCTTCACAGGGGGCCGAGAGGCCCAGTACTTC,CASSFTGGREAQYF
NA,TRBJ1-6,NA,TRBV6-1,TGTGCCAGCAGTGAAGCCCCAGACACCCTAGGAACACCCCTCCACTTT,CASSEAPDTLGTPLHF
NA,TRBJ2-6,NA,TRBV7-9,TGTGCCAGCAGCTCGCGCTTGGGGACTGGGGCCAACGTCCTGACTTTC,CASSSRLGTGANVLTF
NA,TRBJ2-7,NA,TRBV10-2,TGCGCCAGCAGTGAAGGTCAGATCGGGCTCCACGAGCAGTACTTC,CASSEGQIGLHEQYF
NA,TRBJ2-7,NA,TRBV6-1,TGTGCCAGCACCACGCCTGGGGGCAACTACGAGCAGTACTTC,CASTTPGGNYEQYF
TRBD1,TRBJ1-2,once,TRBV28,TGTGCCAGCAGCCCAGGGGGGAACTATGGCTACACCTTC,CASSPGGNYGYTF
NA,TRBJ1-2,NA,TRBV6-5,TGTGCCAGCAGTGCCTCGTGGGTTGTAAAAGGCTACACCTTC,CASSASWVVKGYTF
TRBD1,TRBJ1-4,NA,TRBV11-2,TGTGCCAGCAGCCGGGACAGGGCCAAAGAAAAACTGTTTTTT,CASSRDRAKEKLFF
NA,TRBJ1-2,once,TRBV28,TGTGCCAGCAGTTTATGGGTTACTGTGGATGGCTACACCTTC,CASSLWVTVDGYTF
NA,TRBJ1-2,NA,TRBV27,TGTGCCAGCAGTCTCAGGGGAAACTATGGCTACACCTTC,CASSLRGNYGYTF
NA,TRBJ2-7,NA,TRBV28,TGTGCCAGCAGCCGCAGGTACGAGCAGTACTTC,CASSRRYEQYF
NA,TRBJ2-7,few,TRBV19,TGTGCCAGTAGTGTAGCAGGGCCTCACTACGAGCAGTACTTC,CASSVAGPHYEQYF
NA,TRBJ2-2,NA,TRBV30,TGTGCCTGGAGTAAGGGGGTCGGGGAGCTGTTTTTT,CAWSKGVGELFF
NA,TRBJ1-1,NA,TRBV18,TGTGCCAGCTCACCCCAGGGTACCACTGAAGCTTTCTTT,CASSPQGTTEAFF
TRBD1,TRBJ2-7,NA,TRBV5-1,TGCGCCAGCAGCTTGCCCCCCGCGGGACAGGGCCCCTACGAGCAGTACTTC,CASSLPPAGQGPYEQYF
NA,TRBJ1-5,few,TRBV28,TGTGCCAGCAGTTTAGGGAGCTATCAGCCCCAGCATTTT,CASSLGSYQPQHF
TRBD1,TRBJ2-2,once,TRBV30,TGTGCCTGGATGGGTCGACGGACAGGGATAGCCGGGGAGCTGTTTTTT,CAWMGRRTGIAGELFF
TRBD2,TRBJ2-5,NA,TRBV5-1,TGCGCCAGCAGCCTCGGCGGGGGAGAGACCCAGTACTTC,CASSLGGGETQYF
TRBD2,TRBJ2-5,NA,TRBV6-1,TGTGCCAGCAGTGGGCCTACTAGCGGGAGTAATAATCGCGATCGCCAGACCCAGTACTTC,CASSGPTSGSNNRDRQTQYF
TRBD1,TRBJ1-4,NA,TRBV7-9,TGTGCCAGCAGCGGGCCGTACCAGGGGGGAAGTGAAAAACTGTTTTTT,CASSGPYQGGSEKLFF
NA,TRBJ1-3,NA,TRBV5-1,TGCGCCAGCAGCTCCGAGTCCTCTGGAAACACCATATATTTT,CASSSESSGNTIYF
TRBD1,TRBJ2-3,few,TRBV6-5,TGTGCCAGCACCAACAGGGGGGGCACAGATACGCAGTATTTT,CASTNRGGTDTQYF
NA,TRBJ2-2,NA,TRBV19,TGTGCCAGTAGTATAGGAGGCACCCACGGGGAGCTGTTTTTT,CASSIGGTHGELFF